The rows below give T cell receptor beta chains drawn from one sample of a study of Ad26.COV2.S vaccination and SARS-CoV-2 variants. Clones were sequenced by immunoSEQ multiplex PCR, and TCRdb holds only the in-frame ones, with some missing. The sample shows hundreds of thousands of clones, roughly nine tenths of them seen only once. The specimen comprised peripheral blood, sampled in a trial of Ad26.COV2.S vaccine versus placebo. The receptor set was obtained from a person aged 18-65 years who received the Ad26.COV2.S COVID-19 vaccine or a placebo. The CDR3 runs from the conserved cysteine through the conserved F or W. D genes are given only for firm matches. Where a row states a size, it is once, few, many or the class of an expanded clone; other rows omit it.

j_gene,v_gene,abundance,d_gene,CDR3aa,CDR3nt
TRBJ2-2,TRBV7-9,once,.,CASSPPAGPNTGELFF,TGTGCCAGCAGCCCCCCTGCGGGACCGAACACCGGGGAGCTGTTTTTT
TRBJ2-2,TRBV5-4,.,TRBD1,CASSPDRGNTGELFF,TGTGCCAGCAGTCCGGACAGGGGGAACACCGGGGAGCTGTTTTTT
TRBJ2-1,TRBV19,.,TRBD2,CASSIGGLAYHNEQFF,TGTGCCAGTAGTATAGGTGGACTAGCGTACCACAATGAGCAGTTCTTC
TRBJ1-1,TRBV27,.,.,CASMKWEQSAEAFF,TGTGCCAGCATGAAATGGGAACAATCCGCTGAAGCTTTCTTT
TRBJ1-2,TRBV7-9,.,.,CASSLGSGRDGYTF,TGTGCCAGCAGCTTAGGGTCTGGCAGGGATGGCTACACCTTC
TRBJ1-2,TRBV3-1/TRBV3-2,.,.,CASSQESGVYGYTF,TGTGCCAGCAGCCAAGAGTCCGGGGTCTATGGCTACACCTTC
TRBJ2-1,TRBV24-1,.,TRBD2,CATSGTSGSNEQFF,TGTGCCACCAGTGGGACTAGCGGGAGTAATGAGCAGTTCTTC
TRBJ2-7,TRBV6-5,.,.,CASSLQVPGEQYF,TGTGCCAGCAGTTTACAGGTCCCGGGGGAGCAGTACTTC
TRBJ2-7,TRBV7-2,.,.,CASSFFASSYEQYF,TGTGCCAGCAGCTTCTTCGCCAGCTCCTACGAGCAGTACTTC
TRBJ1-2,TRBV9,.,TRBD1,CASSVVGTGALGNGYTF,TGTGCCAGCAGCGTAGTCGGGACAGGGGCGCTGGGGAATGGCTACACCTTC
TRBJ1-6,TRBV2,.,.,CASSHPNSPLHF,TGTGCCAGCAGCCATCCAAATTCACCCCTCCACTTT
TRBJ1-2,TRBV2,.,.,CASSELGDADYTF,TGTGCCAGCAGTGAACTGGGGGATGCGGACTACACCTTC
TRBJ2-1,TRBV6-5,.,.,CASRDTPYNEQFF,TGTGCCAGCAGGGACACACCCTACAATGAGCAGTTCTTC
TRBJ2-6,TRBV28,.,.,CASRLGSAGANVLTF,TGTGCCAGCAGGTTAGGTAGTGCTGGGGCCAACGTCCTGACTTTC
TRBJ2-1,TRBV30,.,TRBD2,CAWSELAGGNEQFF,TGTGCCTGGAGTGAACTAGCGGGAGGCAATGAGCAGTTCTTC
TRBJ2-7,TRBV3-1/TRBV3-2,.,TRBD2,CATSGDNYEQYF,TGTGCCACTAGCGGGGACAACTACGAGCAGTACTTC
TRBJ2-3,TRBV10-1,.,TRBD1,CASSSGQGITDTQYF,TGCGCCAGCAGTTCCGGACAGGGGATCACAGATACGCAGTATTTT
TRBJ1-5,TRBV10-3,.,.,CAISSEQFGKPQHF,TGTGCCATCAGCTCGGAGCAGTTCGGGAAGCCCCAGCATTTT
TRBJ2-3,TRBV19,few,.,CASSRVIALSTDTQYF,TGTGCCAGTAGTCGGGTAATAGCTCTATCCACAGATACGCAGTATTTT
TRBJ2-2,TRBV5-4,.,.,CASSPGTPNTGELFF,TGTGCCAGCAGTCCCGGGACACCGAACACCGGGGAGCTGTTTTTT
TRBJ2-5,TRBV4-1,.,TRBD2,CASSRGTSGQETQYF,TGCGCCAGCAGCCGCGGGACTAGCGGTCAAGAGACCCAGTACTTC
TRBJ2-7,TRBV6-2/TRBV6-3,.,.,CASSYFEQGYEQYF,TGTGCCAGCAGTTACTTCGAACAGGGCTACGAGCAGTACTTC
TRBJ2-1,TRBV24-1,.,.,CATSQGLRGDEQFF,TGTGCCACCAGTCAGGGCTTACGAGGCGATGAGCAGTTCTTC
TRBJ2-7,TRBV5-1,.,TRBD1,CASSLTQGVLYEQYF,TGCGCCAGCAGCTTGACACAGGGGGTTCTCTACGAGCAGTACTTC
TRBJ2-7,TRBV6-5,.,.,CASRRQLLAYEQYF,TGTGCCAGCAGGCGACAGCTCTTAGCCTACGAGCAGTACTTC
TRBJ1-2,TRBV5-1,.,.,CASSSVQGHYGYTF,TGCGCCAGCAGCTCTGTTCAGGGTCATTACGGCTACACCTTC
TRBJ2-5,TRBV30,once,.,CAWSVQGGSDYF,TGTGCCTGGAGTGTACAGGGGGGGTCGGACTACTTC
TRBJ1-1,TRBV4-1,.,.,CASSQDGAADDTEAFF,TGCGCCAGCAGCCAAGATGGGGCCGCAGATGACACTGAAGCTTTCTTT
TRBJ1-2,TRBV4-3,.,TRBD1,CASSQGQGARNYGYTF,TGCGCCAGCAGCCAAGGACAGGGTGCGCGCAACTATGGCTACACCTTC
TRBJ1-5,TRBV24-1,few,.,CATSDLQMEHGGNQPQHF,TGTGCCACCAGTGATTTGCAAATGGAGCATGGAGGCAATCAGCCCCAGCATTTT
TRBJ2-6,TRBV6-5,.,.,CASSYVGAGANVLTF,TGTGCCAGCAGTTACGTCGGGGCTGGGGCCAACGTCCTGACTTTC
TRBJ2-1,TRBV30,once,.,CAWSVRHLPEQFF,TGTGCCTGGAGTGTACGGCACCTCCCCGAGCAGTTCTTC
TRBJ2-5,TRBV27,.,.,CASRRPGTQETQYF,TGTGCCAGCAGAAGACCGGGAACCCAAGAGACCCAGTACTTC
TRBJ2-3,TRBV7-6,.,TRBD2,CASSRPSSGASTDTQYF,TGTGCCAGCAGCCGGCCCTCTAGCGGAGCTAGCACAGATACGCAGTATTTT
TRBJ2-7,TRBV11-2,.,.,CASSSWTGSHEQYF,TGTGCCAGCAGCTCATGGACGGGCAGCCACGAGCAGTACTTC
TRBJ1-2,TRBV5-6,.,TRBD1,CASSSISSTGYGGYTF,TGTGCCAGCAGCTCGATATCCTCGACAGGGTATGGTGGCTACACCTTC
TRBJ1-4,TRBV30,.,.,CAWSPTGIGEKLFF,TGTGCCTGGAGTCCCACAGGGATCGGCGAAAAACTGTTTTTT
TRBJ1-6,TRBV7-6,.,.,CASSNPGSPLHF,TGTGCCAGCAGCAACCCGGGTTCACCCCTCCACTTT
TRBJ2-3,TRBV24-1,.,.,CATSEVSTDTQYF,TGTGCCACCAGTGAGGTATCCACAGATACGCAGTATTTT
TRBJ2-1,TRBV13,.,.,CASSLGTGTYNEQFF,TGTGCCAGCAGCTTAGGGACAGGTACCTACAATGAGCAGTTCTTC
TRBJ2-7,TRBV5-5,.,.,CASREGGTATYEQYF,TGTGCCAGCAGGGAGGGGGGCACAGCCACCTACGAGCAGTACTTC
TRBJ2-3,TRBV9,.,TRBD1,CASSVGQGGPDTQYF,TGTGCCAGCAGCGTAGGACAGGGTGGGCCAGATACGCAGTATTTT
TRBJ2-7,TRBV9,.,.,CASSAQQGYEQYF,TGTGCCAGCAGCGCACAACAGGGCTACGAGCAGTACTTC
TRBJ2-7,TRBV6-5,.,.,CASSYGGGWEQYF,TGTGCCAGCAGTTACGGTGGGGGATGGGAGCAGTACTTC